This T cell receptor (beta chain) was identified during a study of OX40 agonist ivuxolimab in advanced cancers. This CDR3 is 15 amino acids long. Germline lookup yields CDR1 GTSNPN and CDR2 SVGIG (reference sequence). With 1 base clipped from V and 0 bases from J, the junction kept 2 bases outside the gene matches. The method was immunoSEQ multiplex PCR; TCRdb's version includes in-frame clones alone and lacks a portion of them. The top ten clones hold under 0.2% of a sample with 97,000 or so clones, nearly 90% of them seen once. The sequence derives from an adult with an advanced solid tumor such as melanoma, head and neck, liver or kidney cancer. The chain uses TRBV30 and TRBJ1-3, with 8 bases lining up with TRBD1. The specimen was CD4+ or CD8+ T cells sorted from blood, collected in a trial of the OX40 agonist ivuxolimab. This CDR3 is CAWSAGQGSGNTIYF. Written as DNA, the CDR3 is TGTGCCTGGAGTGCCGGACAGGGCTCTGGAAACACCATATATTTT.